This T cell receptor beta chain derives from a study of T cell responses to AZD1222 COVID-19 vaccine. Study-wide findings and caveats: Targets within unmutated variant regions were reportedly found for nearly half of spike-specific TCRs. Dominant at 160-218 and 743-854, vaccine-associated CD4 TCRs also spanned spike.

Measured with immunoSEQ multiplex PCR; TCRdb has only the in-frame clones, and not every one. This sample yields 150,000 to 180,000 clones, of which 90% are seen a single time; about 19% belongs to the top ten. The CDR3 runs 14 residues. The V segment lost 5 bases and the J segment 4 bases; nucleotides outside the gene matches: 5. Germline V lookup: CDR1 SGHTA, CDR2 FQGNSA. Of note for this clone: Antigen specificity is unknown.

The gene calls are TRBV7-2 and TRBJ1-2, with 9 bases aligning to TRBD1. Sequenced material: peripheral blood, taken on day 0 of AZD1222 vaccination. The origin of this receptor is an adult in good health. CDR3 protein: CASSRSTGGYGYTF. The CDR3 region has the DNA TGTGCCAGCAGCAGATCGACAGGGGGCTATGGCTACACCTTC.